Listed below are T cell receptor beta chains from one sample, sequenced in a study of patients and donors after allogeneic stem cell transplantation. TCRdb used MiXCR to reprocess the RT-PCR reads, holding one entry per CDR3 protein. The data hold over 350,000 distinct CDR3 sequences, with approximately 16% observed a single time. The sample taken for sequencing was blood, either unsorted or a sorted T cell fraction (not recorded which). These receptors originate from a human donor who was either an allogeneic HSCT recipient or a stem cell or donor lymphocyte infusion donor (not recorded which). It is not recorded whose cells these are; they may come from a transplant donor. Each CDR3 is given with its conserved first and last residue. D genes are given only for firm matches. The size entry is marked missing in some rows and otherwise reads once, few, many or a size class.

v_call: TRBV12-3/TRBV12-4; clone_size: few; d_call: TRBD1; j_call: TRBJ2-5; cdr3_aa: CASSTGGELQYF; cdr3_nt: TGTGCCAGCAGCACAGGGGGCGAACTTCAGTACTTC
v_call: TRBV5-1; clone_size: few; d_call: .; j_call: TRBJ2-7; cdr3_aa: CASSLEAGTITNYEQYF; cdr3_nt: TGCGCCAGCAGCTTGGAGGCCGGGACGATAACGAACTACGAGCAGTACTTC
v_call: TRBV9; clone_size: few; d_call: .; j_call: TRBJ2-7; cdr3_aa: CASSVSSTTWDEQYF; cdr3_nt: TGTGCCAGCAGCGTCTCCTCCACTACTTGGGACGAGCAGTACTTC
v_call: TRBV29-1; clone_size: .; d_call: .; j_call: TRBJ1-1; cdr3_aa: CSVEFVDTPNTEAFF; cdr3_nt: TGCAGCGTTGAATTTGTGGACACCCCGAACACTGAAGCTTTCTTT
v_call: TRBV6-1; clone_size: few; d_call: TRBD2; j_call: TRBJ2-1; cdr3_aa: CASSAREGKRYNEQFF; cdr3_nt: TGTGCCAGCAGTGCCCGGGAGGGGAAGAGGTACAATGAGCAGTTCTTC
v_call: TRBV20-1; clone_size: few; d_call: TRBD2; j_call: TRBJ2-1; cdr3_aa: CSARDIPSGTNEQFF; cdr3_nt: TGCAGTGCTAGAGATATCCCTAGCGGGACGAATGAGCAGTTCTTC
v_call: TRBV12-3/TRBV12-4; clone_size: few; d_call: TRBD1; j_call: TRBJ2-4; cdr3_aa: CASTEGAAQAKNIQYF; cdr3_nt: TGTGCCAGCACTGAGGGGGCAGCCCAAGCCAAAAACATTCAGTACTTC
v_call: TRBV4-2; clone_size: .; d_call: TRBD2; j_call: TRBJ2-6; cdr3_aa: CASSQTTGTSGFGANVLTF; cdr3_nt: TGTGCCAGCAGCCAGACCACCGGGACTAGCGGGTTTGGGGCCAACGTCCTGACTTTC
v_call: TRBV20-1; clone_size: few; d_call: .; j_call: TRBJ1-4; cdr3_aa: CSARAGKPGEKLFF; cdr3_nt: TGCAGTGCTAGAGCAGGGAAACCGGGTGAAAAACTGTTTTTT
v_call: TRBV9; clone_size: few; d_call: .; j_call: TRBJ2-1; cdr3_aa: CASSGTPRGVGYNEQFF; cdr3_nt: TGTGCCAGCAGCGGGACTCCCCGAGGGGTGGGTTACAATGAGCAGTTCTTC
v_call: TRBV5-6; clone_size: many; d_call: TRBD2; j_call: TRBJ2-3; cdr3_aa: CASRTSGRSNTQYF; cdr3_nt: TGTGCCAGCCGGACTAGCGGGAGGTCGAATACGCAGTATTTT
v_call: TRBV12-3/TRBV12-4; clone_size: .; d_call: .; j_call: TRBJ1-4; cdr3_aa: CASSLLDRALNEKLFF; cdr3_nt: TGTGCCAGCAGCCTCCTAGATAGGGCCCTTAATGAAAAACTGTTTTTT
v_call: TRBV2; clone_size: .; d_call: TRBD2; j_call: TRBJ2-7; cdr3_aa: CASNGLAGGHEQYF; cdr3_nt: TGTGCCAGCAATGGACTAGCGGGAGGGCACGAGCAGTACTTC
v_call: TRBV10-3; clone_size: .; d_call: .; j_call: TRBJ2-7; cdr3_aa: CATRGPTGNYEQYF; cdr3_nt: TGTGCCACGCGGGGGCCAACAGGGAACTACGAGCAGTACTTC
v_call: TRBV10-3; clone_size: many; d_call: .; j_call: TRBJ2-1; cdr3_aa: CAISGASNEQFF; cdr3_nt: TGTGCCATCAGCGGAGCTAGCAATGAGCAGTTCTTC
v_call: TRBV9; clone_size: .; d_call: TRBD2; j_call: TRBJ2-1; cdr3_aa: CASSPRLAGVPDNEQFF; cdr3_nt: TGTGCCAGCAGCCCCCGACTAGCGGGAGTTCCCGACAATGAGCAGTTCTTC
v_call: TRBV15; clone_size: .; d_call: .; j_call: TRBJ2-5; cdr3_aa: CATSRPRGAQQETQYF; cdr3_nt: TGTGCCACCAGCAGGCCAAGGGGAGCGCAACAAGAGACCCAGTACTTC
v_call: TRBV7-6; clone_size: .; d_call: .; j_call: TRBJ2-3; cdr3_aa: CASSFSPGTDTQYF; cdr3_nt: TGTGCCAGCAGCTTTAGTCCAGGCACAGATACGCAGTATTTT
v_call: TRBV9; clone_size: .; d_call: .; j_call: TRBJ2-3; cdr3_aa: CASSVVGDASTDTQYF; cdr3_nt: TGTGCCAGCAGCGTAGTAGGTGATGCTAGCACAGATACGCAGTATTTT
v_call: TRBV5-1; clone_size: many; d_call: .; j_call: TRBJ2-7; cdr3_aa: CASSLGETVYEQYF; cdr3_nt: TGCGCCAGCAGCTTGGGAGAGACAGTCTACGAGCAGTACTTC
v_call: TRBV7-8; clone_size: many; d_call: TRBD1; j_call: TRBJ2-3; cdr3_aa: CASSLTGESDTQYF; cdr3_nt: TGTGCCAGCAGCCTGACAGGGGAGTCAGATACGCAGTATTTT
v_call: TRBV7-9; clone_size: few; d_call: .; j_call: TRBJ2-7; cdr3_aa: CASSFSTTYEQYF; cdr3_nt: TGTGCCAGCAGCTTCTCCACAACCTACGAGCAGTACTTC
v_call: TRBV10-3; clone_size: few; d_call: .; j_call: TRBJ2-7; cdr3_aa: CAISELGQPSSYEQYF; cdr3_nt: TGTGCCATCAGTGAGCTAGGACAGCCGAGCTCCTACGAGCAGTACTTC
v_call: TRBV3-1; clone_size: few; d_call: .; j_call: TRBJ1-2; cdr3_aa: CASSHWKGKSNYGYTF; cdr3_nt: TGTGCCAGCAGCCATTGGAAGGGGAAGTCTAACTATGGCTACACCTTC
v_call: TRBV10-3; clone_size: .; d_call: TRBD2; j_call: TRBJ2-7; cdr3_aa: CAISSGQGGYEQYF; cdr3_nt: TGTGCCATCAGTTCGGGGCAGGGAGGGTACGAGCAGTACTTC
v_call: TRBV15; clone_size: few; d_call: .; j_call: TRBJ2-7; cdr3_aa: CATSGMGEKGGYEQYF; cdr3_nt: TGTGCCACCAGCGGGATGGGTGAGAAAGGGGGTTACGAGCAGTACTTC
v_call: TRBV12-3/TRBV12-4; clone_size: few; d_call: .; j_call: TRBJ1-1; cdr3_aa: CASSSPARRHTEAFF; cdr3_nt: TGTGCCAGCAGTTCCCCGGCCCGGAGGCACACTGAAGCTTTCTTT
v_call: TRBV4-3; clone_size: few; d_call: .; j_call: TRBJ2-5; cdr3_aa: CASSQDRFSLETQYF; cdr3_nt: TGCGCCAGCAGCCAAGACAGGTTCTCCCTAGAGACCCAGTACTTC
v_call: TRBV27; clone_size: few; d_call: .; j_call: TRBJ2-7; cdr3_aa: CASSSRGPYEQYF; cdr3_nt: TGTGCCAGCAGCTCCCGGGGGCCCTACGAGCAGTACTTC
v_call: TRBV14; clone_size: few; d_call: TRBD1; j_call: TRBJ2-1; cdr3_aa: CASSRLGQDRSYNEQFF; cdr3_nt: TGTGCCAGCAGCCGCTTAGGACAGGACCGATCTTACAATGAGCAGTTCTTC
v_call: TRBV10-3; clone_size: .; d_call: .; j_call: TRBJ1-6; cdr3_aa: CAISNNSPLHF; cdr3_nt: TGTGCCATCAGTAATAATTCACCCCTCCACTTT
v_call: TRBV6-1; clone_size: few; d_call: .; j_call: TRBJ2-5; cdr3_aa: CASSEGGETQYF; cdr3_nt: TGTGCCAGCAGTGAAGGGGGAGAGACCCAGTACTTC
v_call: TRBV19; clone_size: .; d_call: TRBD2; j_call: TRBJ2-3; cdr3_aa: CASSTRGGGIDTQYF; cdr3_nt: TGTGCCAGTAGTACGCGGGGCGGGGGGATAGATACGCAGTATTTT
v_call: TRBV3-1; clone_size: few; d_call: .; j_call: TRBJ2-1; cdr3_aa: CASSQVSSFYNEQFF; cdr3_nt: TGTGCCAGCAGCCAAGTTAGCTCATTCTACAATGAGCAGTTCTTC
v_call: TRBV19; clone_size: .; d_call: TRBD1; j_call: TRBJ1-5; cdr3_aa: CASSAGQGVNQPQHF; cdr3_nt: TGTGCCAGTAGCGCGGGACAGGGGGTAAATCAGCCCCAGCATTTT
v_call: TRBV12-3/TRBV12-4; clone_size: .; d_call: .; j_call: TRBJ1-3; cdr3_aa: CASSLRLSGNTIYF; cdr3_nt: TGTGCCAGCAGTTTAAGGTTATCTGGAAACACCATATATTTT
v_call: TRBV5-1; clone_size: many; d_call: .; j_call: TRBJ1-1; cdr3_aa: CASSFSWQPHTEAFF; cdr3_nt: TGCGCCAGCAGCTTTTCGTGGCAACCGCACACTGAAGCTTTCTTT
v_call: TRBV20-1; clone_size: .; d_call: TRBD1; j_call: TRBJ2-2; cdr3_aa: CSARDRDSRTGELFF; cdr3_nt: TGCAGTGCTAGAGATCGGGACAGCCGCACCGGGGAGCTGTTTTTT
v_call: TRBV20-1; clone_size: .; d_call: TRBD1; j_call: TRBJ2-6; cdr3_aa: CSAKDRGHRANVLTF; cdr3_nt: TGCAGTGCTAAGGACAGGGGGCACCGGGCCAACGTCCTGACTTTC
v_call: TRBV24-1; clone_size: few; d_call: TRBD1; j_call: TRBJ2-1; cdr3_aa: CATSRQGPYNEQFF; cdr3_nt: TGTGCCACCAGTCGACAGGGGCCCTACAATGAGCAGTTCTTC
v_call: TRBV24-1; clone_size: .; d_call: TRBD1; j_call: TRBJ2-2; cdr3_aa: CATSDRNRGLNTGELFF; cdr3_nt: TGTGCCACCAGTGATCGAAACAGGGGATTGAACACCGGGGAGCTGTTTTTT
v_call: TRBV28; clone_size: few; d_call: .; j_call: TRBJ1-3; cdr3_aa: CASSFLGGGSGNTIYF; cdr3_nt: TGTGCCAGCAGTTTTCTGGGAGGGGGCTCTGGAAACACCATATATTTT
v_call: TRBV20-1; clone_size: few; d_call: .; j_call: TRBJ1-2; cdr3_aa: CSARDPTGPYGYTF; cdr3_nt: TGCAGTGCTAGAGATCCGACAGGACCCTATGGCTACACCTTC
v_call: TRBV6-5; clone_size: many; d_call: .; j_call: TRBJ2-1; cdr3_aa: CASSYQNRAAILSYNEQFF; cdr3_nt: TGTGCCAGCAGTTACCAAAACAGGGCTGCTATTTTATCCTACAATGAGCAGTTCTTC
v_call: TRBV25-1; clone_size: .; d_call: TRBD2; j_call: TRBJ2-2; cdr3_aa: CASSEGGTSSRRELFF; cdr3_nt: TGTGCCAGCAGTGAGGGTGGGACTAGCTCCCGCCGGGAGCTGTTTTTT
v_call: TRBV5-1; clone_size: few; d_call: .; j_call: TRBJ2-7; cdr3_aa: CASSLRSGGAKVVFYEQYF; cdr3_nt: TGCGCCAGCAGCTTGAGGTCGGGGGGCGCGAAAGTGGTCTTCTACGAGCAGTACTTC
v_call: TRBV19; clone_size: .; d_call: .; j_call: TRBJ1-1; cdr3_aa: CASSIRRTWNTEAFF; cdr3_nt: TGTGCCAGTAGTATACGCCGAACATGGAACACTGAAGCTTTCTTT
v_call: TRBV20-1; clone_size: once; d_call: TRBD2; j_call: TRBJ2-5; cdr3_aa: CSARGRLAGNGTQYF; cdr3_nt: TGCAGTGCTAGAGGGCGACTAGCGGGAAATGGGACCCAGTACTTC
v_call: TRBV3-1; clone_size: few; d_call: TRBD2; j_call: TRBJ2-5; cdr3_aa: CASSQQLAGNQETQYF; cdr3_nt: TGTGCCAGCAGCCAACAACTAGCGGGGAACCAAGAGACCCAGTACTTC
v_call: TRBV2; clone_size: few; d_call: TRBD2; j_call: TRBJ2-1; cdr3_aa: CASSDELAGRYNEQFF; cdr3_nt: TGTGCCAGCAGTGACGAGCTAGCGGGACGATACAATGAGCAGTTCTTC